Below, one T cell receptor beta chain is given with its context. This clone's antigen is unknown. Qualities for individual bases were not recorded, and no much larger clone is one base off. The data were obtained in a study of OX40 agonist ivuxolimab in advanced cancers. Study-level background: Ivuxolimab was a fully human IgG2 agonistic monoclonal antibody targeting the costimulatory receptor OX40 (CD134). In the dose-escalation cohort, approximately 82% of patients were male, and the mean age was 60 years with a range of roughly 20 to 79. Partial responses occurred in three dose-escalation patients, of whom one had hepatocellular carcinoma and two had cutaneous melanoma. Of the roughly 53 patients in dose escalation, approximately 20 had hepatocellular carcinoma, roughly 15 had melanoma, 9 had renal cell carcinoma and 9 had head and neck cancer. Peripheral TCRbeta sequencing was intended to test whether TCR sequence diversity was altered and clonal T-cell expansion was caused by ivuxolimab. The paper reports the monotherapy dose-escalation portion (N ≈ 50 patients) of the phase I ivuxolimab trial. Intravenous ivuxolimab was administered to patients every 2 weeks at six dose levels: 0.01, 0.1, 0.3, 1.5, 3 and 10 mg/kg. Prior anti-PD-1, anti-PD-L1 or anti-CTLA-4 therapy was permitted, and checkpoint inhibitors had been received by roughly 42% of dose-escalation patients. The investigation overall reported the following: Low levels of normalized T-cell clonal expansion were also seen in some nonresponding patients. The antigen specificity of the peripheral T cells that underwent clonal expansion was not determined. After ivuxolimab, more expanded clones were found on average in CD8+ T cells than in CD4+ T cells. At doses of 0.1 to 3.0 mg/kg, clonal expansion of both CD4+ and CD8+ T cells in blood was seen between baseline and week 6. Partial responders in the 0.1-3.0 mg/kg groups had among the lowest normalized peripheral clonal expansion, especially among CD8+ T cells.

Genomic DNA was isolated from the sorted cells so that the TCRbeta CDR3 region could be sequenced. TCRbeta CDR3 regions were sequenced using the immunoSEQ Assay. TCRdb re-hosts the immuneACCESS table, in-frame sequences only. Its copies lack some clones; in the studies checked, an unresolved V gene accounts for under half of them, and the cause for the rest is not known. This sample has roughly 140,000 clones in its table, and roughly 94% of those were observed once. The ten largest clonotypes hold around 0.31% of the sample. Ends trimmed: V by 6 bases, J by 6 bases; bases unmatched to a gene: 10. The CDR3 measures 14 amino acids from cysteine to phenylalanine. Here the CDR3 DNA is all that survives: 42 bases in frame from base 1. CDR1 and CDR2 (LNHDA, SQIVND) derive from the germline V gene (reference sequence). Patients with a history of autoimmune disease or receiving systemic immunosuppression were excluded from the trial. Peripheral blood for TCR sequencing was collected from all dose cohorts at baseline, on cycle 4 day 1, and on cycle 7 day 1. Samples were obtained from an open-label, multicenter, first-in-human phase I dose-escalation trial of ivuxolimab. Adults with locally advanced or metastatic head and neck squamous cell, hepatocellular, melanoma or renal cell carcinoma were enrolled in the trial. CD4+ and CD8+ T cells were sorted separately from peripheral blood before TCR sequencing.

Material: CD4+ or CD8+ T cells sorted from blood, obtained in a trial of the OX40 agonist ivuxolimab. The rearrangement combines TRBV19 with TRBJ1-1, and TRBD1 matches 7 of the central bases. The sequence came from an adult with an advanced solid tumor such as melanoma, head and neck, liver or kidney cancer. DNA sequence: TGTGCCAGTAGCGAACAGGGGCTCCGGGCTGAAGCTTTCTTT. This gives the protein CASSEQGLRAEAFF.